A selection of T cell receptor beta chains follows, all from one sample in a study of T cell responses to AZD1222 COVID-19 vaccine. The assay was immunoSEQ multiplex PCR, and TCRdb's table has in-frame clones only and misses some. The sample has some 140,000 clones, around four fifths seen once; the top ten hold about 4%. The source was peripheral blood, collected on day 0 of AZD1222 vaccination. The receptors here all came from an adult in good health. The CDR3 runs from the conserved cysteine through the conserved F or W. D genes are given only for firm matches. Size tells how often a clone was seen (once, few, many) or the class of an expanded clone, and some rows leave it out.

v_gene,j_gene,d_gene,abundance,CDR3aa
TRBV6-2/TRBV6-3,TRBJ2-2,.,.,CASSGGAAAAGELFF
TRBV11-2,TRBJ1-3,.,.,CASSRMGGTYTIYF
TRBV5-4,TRBJ1-3,TRBD1,.,CASSFQTGTGAGNTIYF
TRBV24-1,TRBJ1-1,.,.,CATSGANTEAFF
TRBV7-3,TRBJ2-3,.,.,CASSLGLGADTQYF
TRBV7-9,TRBJ1-5,.,.,CASSLRVDQPQHF
TRBV19,TRBJ1-5,.,.,CASSMSQEGQPQHF
TRBV29-1,TRBJ2-1,.,once,CSVKMLNEQFF
TRBV12-3/TRBV12-4,TRBJ1-5,.,few,CASSPSEAQPQHF
TRBV21-1,TRBJ1-6,.,.,CASSKVGRGHSPLHF
TRBV6-4,TRBJ1-2,.,.,CASSDGTSIMPDRYTF
TRBV2,TRBJ1-6,TRBD1,.,CASYGTANSPLHF
TRBV10-3,TRBJ1-1,.,once,CAIRATENTEAFF
TRBV27,TRBJ1-5,.,few,CASSPTLSNQPQHF
TRBV27,TRBJ1-1,TRBD1,.,CASSLVGQGAFRTEAFF
TRBV14,TRBJ1-3,.,.,CASSPQFFSGNTIYF